This T cell receptor beta chain was identified during a study of blood T cell repertoires in COVID-19. Study-level information: Acute and convalescent COVID-19 samples came from the United States, Italy and Spain. In each case, the material was cDNA or gDNA derived from T cells, B-cell-depleted T cells, or PBMCs.

The data were produced by immunoSEQ multiplex PCR, yet TCRdb's version contains in-frame clones alone and is incomplete. The sample has 150,000 or so clones, approximately 90% seen once. Trimming took off 6 bases at V and 3 bases at J, with 11 bases between the two ends. The CDR3 extends over 14 amino acids. In germline, CDR1 is LGHDT, CDR2 YNNKEL (reference sequence). The TCR originated in a man between 18 and 35 years old with acute or convalescent COVID-19. The sequencing sample was made of peripheral blood. The chain recombines TRBV3-1 (or the pseudogene TRBV3-2) with TRBJ2-2, with D perhaps TRBD1 (6 bases). The CDR3 sequence: CASRVGQHTGELFF. DNA of the CDR3: TGTGCCAGCAGGGTAGGACAGCACACCGGGGAGCTGTTTTTT.